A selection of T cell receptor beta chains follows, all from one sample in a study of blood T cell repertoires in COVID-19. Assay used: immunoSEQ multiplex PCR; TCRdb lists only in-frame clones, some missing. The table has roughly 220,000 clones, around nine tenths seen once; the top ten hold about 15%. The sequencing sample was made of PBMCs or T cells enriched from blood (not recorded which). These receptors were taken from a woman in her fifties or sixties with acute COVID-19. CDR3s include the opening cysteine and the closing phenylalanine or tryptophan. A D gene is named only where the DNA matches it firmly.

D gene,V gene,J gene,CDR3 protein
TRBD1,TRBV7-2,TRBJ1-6,CASSLLDRDNSPLHF
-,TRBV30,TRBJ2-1,CAWSGPQDSYNEQFF
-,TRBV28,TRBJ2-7,CASSFRGSGAPYEQYF
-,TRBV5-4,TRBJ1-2,CASSFTGYGYTF
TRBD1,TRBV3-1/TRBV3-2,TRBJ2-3,CASSLGQVKDTQYF
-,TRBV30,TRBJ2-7,CAWSLGGASYEQYF
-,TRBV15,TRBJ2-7,CATSRRTGRAESQYF
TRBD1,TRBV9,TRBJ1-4,CASSGGQGTATNEKLFF
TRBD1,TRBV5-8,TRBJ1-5,CASSLGTGPNSNQPQHF
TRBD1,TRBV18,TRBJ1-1,CASSLRGQMEAFF
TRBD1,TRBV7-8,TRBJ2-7,CASGTGGNEQYF
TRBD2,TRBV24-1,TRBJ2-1,CATSDWGTSGQSSYNEQFF
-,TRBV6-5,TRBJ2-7,CASSHGVGSYEQYF
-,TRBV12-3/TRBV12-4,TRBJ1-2,CASSATYGYTF
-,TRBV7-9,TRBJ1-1,CASSFSPPDTEAFF
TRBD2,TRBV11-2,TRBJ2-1,CASSLLISGLALNEQFF
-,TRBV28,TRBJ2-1,CASSLLNTQGIEQFF
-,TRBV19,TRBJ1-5,CASRQGINQPQHF
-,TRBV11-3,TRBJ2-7,CASSLGQGRRYEQYF
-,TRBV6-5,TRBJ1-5,CASSVPAGGNQPQHF
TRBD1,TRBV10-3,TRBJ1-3,CAISGQGTDTIYF
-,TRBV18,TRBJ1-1,CASSPPRHNTEAFF
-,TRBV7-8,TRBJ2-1,CASSLLPGYTYNEQFF
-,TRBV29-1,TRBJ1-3,CSVEGSGNTIYF
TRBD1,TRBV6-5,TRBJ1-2,CASSYSAPGQGYGYTF